The 19 T cell receptor beta chains presented below share a single source sample, sequenced in a study of cytomegalovirus exposure and HLA in healthy donors. Use of 60 Vbeta and 13 Jbeta primers characterized the PCR. Produced via immunoSEQ multiplex PCR; TCRdb's table is partial and in-frame only. The sample has approximately 100,000 clones, 75% to 85% seen once. The sample consisted of PBMCs. These receptors were taken from a woman in her thirties or forties in good health and CMV-seronegative.

The chain recombines TRBV21-1 with TRBJ2-1; the DNA was not used to check the table's D call, TRBD2. TRBV21-1 is designated a pseudogene. The CDR3 contains 20 residues. DNA for the CDR3: TGTGCCAGCAGCTGGCGAACCGGGTTCTTCGTTTTTAGCTCCTACAATGAGCAGTTCTTC. Protein: CASSWRTGFFVFSSYNEQFF.

The CDR3 DNA reads as TGTGCCAGCAGTTACGGGGGGGACTATGGCTACACCTTC. It codes for CASSYGGDYGYTF. V is TRBV6-5 and J is TRBJ1-2; tentatively, D is TRBD1 (5 bases). Germline CDR1 reads MNHEY; CDR2 reads SVGAGI. The V and J ends lost 2 bases and 3 bases respectively, with 7 bases between them. This CDR3 comprises 13 residues.

The gene calls are TRBV5-6 and TRBJ1-2, with 7 bases lining up with TRBD1. CDR1 is SGHDT and CDR2 is YYEEEE in the germline V gene. J was trimmed by 1 base and V by 4 bases; bases with no gene match: 10. This CDR3 comprises 16 residues. The CDR3 region has the DNA TGTGCCAGCAGCCCTATTCCGGGACAGAGTAACTATGGCTACACCTTC. It yields the protein CASSPIPGQSNYGYTF.

The chain is built from TRBV10-2 and TRBJ1-6; a possible D gene is TRBD1 (5 bases). This CDR3 has 13 residues. Trimming took 9 bases from V and 9 from J, leaving 15 bases between them. Per the germline V gene, CDR1 is WSHSY and CDR2 is SAAADI. DNA for the CDR3: TGCGCCAGTAACAGCCCAGGGATTTCACCCCTCCACTTT. Translated, it gives CASNSPGISPLHF.

This clone was seen more than once but under ten times. The rearrangement links TRBV6-4 to TRBJ2-3; maybe TRBD2 (7 bases). In germline, CDR1 is MRHNA, CDR2 SNTAGT. The CDR3 has 15 amino acids. The V end lost 6 bases, the J end lost 1 base, and 14 bases lay between the germline ends. CDR3 residues: CASSVTGGGTDTQYF. The CDR3 DNA follows: TGTGCCAGCAGCGTGACGGGGGGCGGCACAGATACGCAGTATTTT.

V gene TRBV2 combines with J gene TRBJ1-1, with 9 positions matching TRBD1. The CDR3 spans 15 residues. CDR1 SNHLY and CDR2 FYNNEI come from the germline V gene. The V gene end was trimmed by 3 bases and the J gene end by 1 base; junction bases not matched to a gene: 3. The CDR3 loop reads CASSEGTGWNTEAFF. DNA of the CDR3: TGTGCCAGCAGTGAGGGGACAGGGTGGAACACTGAAGCTTTCTTT.

This clone showed up just a few times. This chain joins TRBV30 and TRBJ2-3; 15 nucleotides align to TRBD2. Germline loops: CDR1 GTSNPN, CDR2 SVGIG (reference sequence). The CDR3 consists of 19 residues. V shed 8 bases and J 4 bases; nucleotides not matched to a gene: 19. CDR3 in amino acids: CALTVGLGLAGGLSDTQYF. Written as DNA, the CDR3 is TGTGCCCTGACCGTTGGGCTCGGACTAGCGGGGGGGCTATCAGATACGCAGTATTTT.

The chain has TRBV4-3 and TRBJ1-5; D is uncertain. Germline V gene sequence: CDR1 LGHNA, CDR2 YSLEER. The CDR3 extends over 13 amino acids. V was clipped by 0 bases and J by 7 bases, with 7 bases between them. CDR3 region: CASSQDGEQPQHF. The CDR3 DNA reads as TGCGCCAGCAGCCAAGATGGAGAGCAGCCCCAGCATTTT.

V is TRBV7-9 and J is TRBJ1-1; D may be TRBD1 (5 bases). The V and J ends lost 5 bases and 0 bases respectively, with 10 bases between them. The CDR3 has 14 amino acids. Germline loops: CDR1 SEHNR, CDR2 FQNEAQ (reference sequence). The CDR3 DNA reads TGTGCCAGCAGCCAGACAGCCATGAACACTGAAGCTTTCTTT. Translated: CASSQTAMNTEAFF.

The chain couples TRBV25-1 to TRBJ2-5, with 13 bases lining up with TRBD2. Germline CDR1 is MGHDK and CDR2 is SYGVNS. V was clipped by 5 bases and J by 2 bases; unmatched bases: 8. The CDR3 runs to 17 residues. This CDR3 is CASSPGLTSGGQETQYF. CDR3 sequence (DNA): TGTGCCAGCAGTCCCGGGCTGACTAGCGGGGGGCAAGAGACCCAGTACTTC.

The gene calls are TRBV7-6 and TRBJ2-5, with 8 positions matching TRBD2. The length of the CDR3 is 16 residues. The V segment lost 6 bases and the J segment 2 bases; nucleotides outside the gene matches: 11. In germline, CDR1 is SGHVS, CDR2 FNYEAQ. This CDR3 is CASSVTPRGGQETQYF. CDR3 nucleotide sequence: TGTGCCAGCAGTGTGACCCCCCGGGGGGGTCAAGAGACCCAGTACTTC.

This clone was seen a single time. This chain's CDR3 is CASSLGSGGDEQYF. The DNA of the CDR3 is TGCGCCAGCAGCTTAGGTAGCGGGGGGGACGAGCAGTACTTC. This chain uses TRBV5-1 with TRBJ2-7; 11 nucleotides match TRBD2. Trimming at V came to 2 bases and at J to 5 bases, leaving 3 bases not matched to a gene. The CDR3 is 14 residues long. Germline V gene data show CDR1 as SGHRS and CDR2 as YFSETQ.

The CDR3, as DNA: TGTGCCAGCGGCCACAGGGACACTGAAGCTTTCTTT. Translating it yields CASGHRDTEAFF. This chain links TRBV7-2 with TRBJ1-1; TRBD1 might be the D (6 bases). The CDR3 contains 12 residues. The germline V gene has CDR1 SGHTA and CDR2 FQGNSA. Trimming took off 8 bases at V and 3 bases at J, with 10 bases between the two ends.

The chain uses TRBV28 and TRBJ2-7, with D possibly being TRBD1 (6 bases). The CDR3 runs to 16 residues. Trimming removed 4 bases from V and 4 bases from J, with 20 bases in between. Germline V CDR1 and CDR2: MDHEN, SYDVKM. The CDR3 reads CASSSHHEDREYEQYF. The CDR3 DNA follows: TGTGCCAGCAGTTCCCATCACGAGGACAGAGAATACGAGCAGTACTTC. Supplemented by reference TRBV28 and TRBJ2-7, the full variable domain reads DVKVTQSSRYLVKRTGEKVFLECVQDMDHENMFWYRQDPGLGLRLIYFSYDVKMKEKGDIPEGYSVSREKKERFSLILESASTNQTSMYLCASSSHHEDREYEQYFGPGTRLTVT.

The V gene is TRBV27, the J gene TRBJ2-7; TRBD2 matches at 10 bases. Germline V gene sequence: CDR1 MNHEY, CDR2 SMNVEV (reference sequence). The CDR3 covers 14 residues. V lost 3 bases, J lost 3 bases, and 2 bases stayed unmatched. This CDR3 reads CASSFVAGGYEQYF. CDR3 bases: TGTGCCAGCAGTTTCGTAGCGGGGGGCTACGAGCAGTACTTC.

The chain has TRBV7-9 and TRBJ2-1; D remains ambiguous. There are 15 residues in the CDR3. Trimming removed 6 bases at V and 4 bases at J, with 16 bases between. Per germline, CDR1 SEHNR and CDR2 FQNEAQ (reference sequence). The CDR3 DNA is TGTGCCAGCAGTAGCCTACCCACACCTTACAATGAGCAGTTCTTC. Amino acid sequence: CASSSLPTPYNEQFF.

This clone was picked up one time. The chain recombines TRBV11-3 with TRBJ2-2; no firm D call. The CDR3 is 15 amino acids. V was pared by 5 bases and J by 0 bases, with 10 bases between. CDR1 is SGHNT and CDR2 is YENEEA in the germline V gene. The CDR3 is CASSVAGANTGELFF. CDR3 in DNA: TGTGCCAGCAGCGTGGCAGGTGCGAACACCGGGGAGCTGTTTTTT.

This clone occurred once. The genes are TRBV5-1 and TRBJ1-1, with D perhaps matching TRBD1 (6 bases). The CDR3 length is 15 residues. Germline values: CDR1 SGHRS, CDR2 YFSETQ. Trimming took 4 bases from V and 0 from J, leaving 13 bases between them. CDR3 DNA sequence: TGCGCCAGCAGCAACCCAGGGGATTTGAACACTGAAGCTTTCTTT. Its translation: CASSNPGDLNTEAFF.

The V and J genes are TRBV2 and TRBJ2-3; the match to TRBD2 covers 10 bases. The CDR3 is 14 amino acids. Trimming took 6 bases from V and 2 from J; bases not matched to a gene: 2. Germline CDR1 and CDR2: SNHLY and FYNNEI. As DNA, the CDR3 is TGTGCCAGCAGCCTAGCGGGGGTCACAGATACGCAGTATTTT. This gives the protein CASSLAGVTDTQYF.